A selection of T cell receptor beta chains follows, all from one sample in a study of cytomegalovirus exposure and HLA in healthy donors. Measured with immunoSEQ multiplex PCR; TCRdb has only the in-frame clones, and not every one. Found here are 65,000 to 75,000 clones, 85% to 95% of them singletons; the top ten hold roughly 3.2%. Sequencing was done on a sample of PBMCs. The receptors were sampled from a woman between 18 and 29 years old in good health and CMV-seropositive. The CDR3 runs from the conserved cysteine through the conserved F or W. Fields, in order: clone size, V gene, J gene, D gene, CDR3 protein, CDR3 DNA. D genes are given only for firm matches. Only part of the rows carry a size: once, few, many, or a class if the clone is expanded.

clone_size: -; v_call: TRBV14; j_call: TRBJ1-5; d_call: -; cdr3_aa: CASSRSGSNQPQHF; cdr3_nt: TGTGCCAGCAGCCGCAGCGGGAGCAATCAGCCCCAGCATTTT
clone_size: -; v_call: TRBV27; j_call: TRBJ2-7; d_call: TRBD2; cdr3_aa: CASRDTSGSGRYF; cdr3_nt: TGTGCCAGCAGAGATACTAGCGGGAGCGGGCGGTACTTC
clone_size: -; v_call: TRBV29-1; j_call: TRBJ2-3; d_call: TRBD1; cdr3_aa: CSATQGAGTDTQYF; cdr3_nt: TGCAGCGCCACACAGGGGGCTGGCACAGATACGCAGTATTTT
clone_size: -; v_call: TRBV2; j_call: TRBJ2-1; d_call: -; cdr3_aa: CASSESRQGYYEQFF; cdr3_nt: TGTGCCAGCAGTGAGTCCAGGCAGGGATACTATGAGCAGTTCTTC
clone_size: -; v_call: TRBV5-1; j_call: TRBJ2-2; d_call: -; cdr3_aa: CASSTYTGELFF; cdr3_nt: TGCGCCAGCAGCACTTACACCGGGGAGCTGTTTTTT
clone_size: -; v_call: TRBV6-5; j_call: TRBJ1-4; d_call: TRBD1; cdr3_aa: CASRLDRGDEKLFF; cdr3_nt: TGTGCCAGCAGACTCGACAGGGGCGATGAAAAACTGTTTTTT
clone_size: -; v_call: TRBV5-8; j_call: TRBJ2-3; d_call: -; cdr3_aa: CASSFYGGISTDTQYF; cdr3_nt: TGTGCCAGCAGCTTCTACGGGGGAATTAGCACAGATACGCAGTATTTT
clone_size: -; v_call: TRBV29-1; j_call: TRBJ1-2; d_call: -; cdr3_aa: CSVDSRYGYTF; cdr3_nt: TGCAGCGTTGATTCCCGTTATGGCTACACCTTC
clone_size: once; v_call: TRBV30; j_call: TRBJ1-2; d_call: -; cdr3_aa: CAWRDSFNYGYTF; cdr3_nt: TGTGCCTGGAGAGACAGTTTTAACTATGGCTACACCTTC
clone_size: -; v_call: TRBV7-9; j_call: TRBJ1-1; d_call: -; cdr3_aa: CASSRRVLEAFF; cdr3_nt: TGTGCCAGCAGCCGCAGGGTACTTGAAGCTTTCTTT
clone_size: -; v_call: TRBV2; j_call: TRBJ2-2; d_call: -; cdr3_aa: CASRAWSNTGELFF; cdr3_nt: TGTGCCAGCAGGGCCTGGTCGAACACCGGGGAGCTGTTTTTT
clone_size: -; v_call: TRBV28; j_call: TRBJ1-5; d_call: TRBD1; cdr3_aa: CATGTGGWGNQPQHF; cdr3_nt: TGTGCCACCGGGACAGGGGGCTGGGGCAATCAGCCCCAGCATTTT
clone_size: -; v_call: TRBV28; j_call: TRBJ2-7; d_call: -; cdr3_aa: CASMGLYEQYF; cdr3_nt: TGTGCCAGCATGGGGCTGTACGAGCAGTACTTC
clone_size: -; v_call: TRBV18; j_call: TRBJ2-7; d_call: -; cdr3_aa: CASSPSGHTYEQYF; cdr3_nt: TGTGCCAGCTCACCAAGCGGGCACACCTACGAGCAGTACTTC
clone_size: -; v_call: TRBV6-1; j_call: TRBJ1-5; d_call: TRBD1; cdr3_aa: CASSKTQGNQPQHF; cdr3_nt: TGTGCCAGCAGCAAAACACAGGGGAATCAGCCCCAGCATTTT
clone_size: -; v_call: TRBV14; j_call: TRBJ2-7; d_call: -; cdr3_aa: CASSQGRGGYEQYF; cdr3_nt: TGTGCCAGCAGCCAAGGGAGAGGCGGATACGAGCAGTACTTC
clone_size: -; v_call: TRBV5-4; j_call: TRBJ2-7; d_call: TRBD1; cdr3_aa: CASSLGQGGYEQYF; cdr3_nt: TGTGCCAGCAGCTTGGGACAGGGTGGGTACGAGCAGTACTTC
clone_size: -; v_call: TRBV7-9; j_call: TRBJ2-1; d_call: TRBD2; cdr3_aa: CASSSRTSGGWMSYNGQFF; cdr3_nt: TGTGCCAGCAGCTCGAGGACTAGCGGGGGGTGGATGTCCTACAATGGGCAGTTCTTC
clone_size: -; v_call: TRBV5-1; j_call: TRBJ2-6; d_call: TRBD1; cdr3_aa: CASKPGQGASGANVLTF; cdr3_nt: TGCGCCAGCAAACCGGGACAGGGGGCATCTGGGGCCAACGTCCTGACTTTC
clone_size: -; v_call: TRBV9; j_call: TRBJ2-5; d_call: TRBD1; cdr3_aa: CASSVGNRDRDFQETQYF; cdr3_nt: TGTGCCAGCAGCGTAGGCAACCGGGACAGGGACTTCCAAGAGACCCAGTACTTC
clone_size: -; v_call: TRBV4-1; j_call: TRBJ2-7; d_call: TRBD2; cdr3_aa: CASSPSGGSSYEQYF; cdr3_nt: TGCGCCAGCAGCCCTAGCGGGGGGAGCTCCTACGAGCAGTACTTC
clone_size: -; v_call: TRBV15; j_call: TRBJ2-1; d_call: TRBD2; cdr3_aa: CATSRDSLAEPYNEQFF; cdr3_nt: TGTGCCACCAGCAGAGATTCCCTAGCGGAGCCCTACAATGAGCAGTTCTTC
clone_size: -; v_call: TRBV5-6; j_call: TRBJ1-1; d_call: TRBD1; cdr3_aa: CASSTNAGQGFPNTEAFF; cdr3_nt: TGTGCCAGCAGCACCAATGCGGGACAGGGGTTTCCGAACACTGAAGCTTTCTTT
clone_size: -; v_call: TRBV7-2; j_call: TRBJ2-1; d_call: -; cdr3_aa: CASSQYAGYGYNEQFF; cdr3_nt: TGTGCCAGCAGCCAGTATGCGGGGTATGGGTACAATGAGCAGTTCTTC
clone_size: -; v_call: TRBV7-3; j_call: TRBJ2-3; d_call: -; cdr3_aa: CASSPGTITDTQYF; cdr3_nt: TGTGCCAGCAGCCCCGGTACTATAACTGATACGCAGTATTTT
clone_size: few; v_call: TRBV19; j_call: TRBJ2-7; d_call: -; cdr3_aa: CASSIDSGKMGEQYF; cdr3_nt: TGTGCCAGTAGTATAGATTCGGGGAAGATGGGCGAGCAGTACTTC
clone_size: -; v_call: TRBV14; j_call: TRBJ2-1; d_call: -; cdr3_aa: CASSPETWGVSNEQFF; cdr3_nt: TGTGCCAGCAGCCCAGAAACGTGGGGGGTCTCCAATGAGCAGTTCTTC
clone_size: -; v_call: TRBV2; j_call: TRBJ1-5; d_call: TRBD1; cdr3_aa: CASSPTGGNQPQHF; cdr3_nt: TGTGCCAGCAGTCCCACAGGGGGCAATCAGCCCCAGCATTTT
clone_size: -; v_call: TRBV27; j_call: TRBJ2-3; d_call: TRBD2; cdr3_aa: CASSGTSGILLERPDTQYF; cdr3_nt: TGTGCCAGCAGCGGGACTAGCGGGATCCTTCTAGAAAGGCCAGATACGCAGTATTTT
clone_size: -; v_call: TRBV28; j_call: TRBJ2-5; d_call: TRBD1; cdr3_aa: CASSLSTGAKTQYF; cdr3_nt: TGTGCCAGCAGTTTATCCACAGGGGCAAAGACCCAGTACTTC
clone_size: -; v_call: TRBV11-2; j_call: TRBJ1-2; d_call: TRBD1; cdr3_aa: CASSLRTGDGYTF; cdr3_nt: TGTGCCAGCAGCCTTCGGACAGGGGATGGCTACACCTTC
clone_size: -; v_call: TRBV7-8; j_call: TRBJ1-3; d_call: TRBD1; cdr3_aa: CASSLVGQGGSSGNTIYF; cdr3_nt: TGTGCCAGCAGCTTAGTCGGACAGGGAGGTTCCTCTGGAAACACCATATATTTT
clone_size: -; v_call: TRBV6-5; j_call: TRBJ2-5; d_call: TRBD2; cdr3_aa: CASSGLAGGQETQYF; cdr3_nt: TGTGCCAGCAGTGGACTAGCGGGGGGGCAAGAGACCCAGTACTTC
clone_size: -; v_call: TRBV5-1; j_call: TRBJ2-3; d_call: -; cdr3_aa: CASSLAATLASTDTQYF; cdr3_nt: TGCGCCAGCAGCTTGGCCGCCACCTTAGCTAGCACAGATACGCAGTATTTT
clone_size: -; v_call: TRBV14; j_call: TRBJ1-2; d_call: -; cdr3_aa: CASSPEIDYGYTF; cdr3_nt: TGTGCCAGCAGCCCGGAGATCGACTATGGCTACACCTTC
clone_size: -; v_call: TRBV7-3; j_call: TRBJ2-3; d_call: -; cdr3_aa: CASSLGTSTDTQYF; cdr3_nt: TGTGCCAGCAGCTTAGGGACTAGCACAGATACGCAGTATTTT
clone_size: once; v_call: TRBV2; j_call: TRBJ2-1; d_call: -; cdr3_aa: CASTRLLGLGNEQFF; cdr3_nt: TGTGCCAGCACTCGACTACTAGGATTGGGCAATGAGCAGTTCTTC
clone_size: -; v_call: TRBV4-1; j_call: TRBJ2-3; d_call: TRBD2; cdr3_aa: CASSPESSGVGDTQYF; cdr3_nt: TGCGCCAGCAGCCCGGAATCTAGCGGGGTTGGAGATACGCAGTATTTT
clone_size: -; v_call: TRBV27; j_call: TRBJ1-1; d_call: -; cdr3_aa: CASSLDRNTEAFF; cdr3_nt: TGTGCCAGCAGTCTCGACAGGAACACTGAAGCTTTCTTT
clone_size: -; v_call: TRBV6-1; j_call: TRBJ2-7; d_call: -; cdr3_aa: CASSAGTHKTYEQYF; cdr3_nt: TGTGCCAGCAGTGCCGGGACACACAAAACCTACGAGCAGTACTTC
clone_size: -; v_call: TRBV19; j_call: TRBJ1-1; d_call: TRBD1; cdr3_aa: CASRIGFRQTGSEAFF; cdr3_nt: TGTGCCAGTAGGATAGGATTTCGGCAGACAGGGTCAGAAGCTTTCTTT
clone_size: -; v_call: TRBV4-1; j_call: TRBJ1-2; d_call: -; cdr3_aa: CASSQYNPGFYGYTF; cdr3_nt: TGCGCCAGCAGCCAATACAATCCGGGGTTTTATGGCTACACCTTC
clone_size: -; v_call: TRBV7-2; j_call: TRBJ2-2; d_call: -; cdr3_aa: CASSARLGAGENTGELFF; cdr3_nt: TGTGCCAGCAGCGCCCGGTTGGGGGCGGGAGAGAACACCGGGGAGCTGTTTTTT
clone_size: -; v_call: TRBV7-8; j_call: TRBJ2-7; d_call: TRBD1; cdr3_aa: CASTLDRGYEQYF; cdr3_nt: TGTGCCAGCACCCTAGACAGGGGGTACGAGCAGTACTTC
clone_size: few; v_call: TRBV19; j_call: TRBJ1-5; d_call: -; cdr3_aa: CASSDRYSNQPQHF; cdr3_nt: TGTGCCAGTAGTGACAGGTATAGCAATCAGCCCCAGCATTTT